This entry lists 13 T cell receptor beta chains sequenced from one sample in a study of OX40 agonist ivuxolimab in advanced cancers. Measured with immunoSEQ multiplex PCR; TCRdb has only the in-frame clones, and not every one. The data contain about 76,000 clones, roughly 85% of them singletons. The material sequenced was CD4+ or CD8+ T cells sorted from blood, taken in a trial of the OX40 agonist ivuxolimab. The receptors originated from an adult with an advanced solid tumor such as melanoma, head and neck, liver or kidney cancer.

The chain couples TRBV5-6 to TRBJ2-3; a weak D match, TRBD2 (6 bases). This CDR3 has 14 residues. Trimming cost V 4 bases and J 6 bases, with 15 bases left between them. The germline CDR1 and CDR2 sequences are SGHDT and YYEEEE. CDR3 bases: TGTGCCAGCAGCCGCGGGGACGGGTCGGATACGCAGTATTTT. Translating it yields CASSRGDGSDTQYF.

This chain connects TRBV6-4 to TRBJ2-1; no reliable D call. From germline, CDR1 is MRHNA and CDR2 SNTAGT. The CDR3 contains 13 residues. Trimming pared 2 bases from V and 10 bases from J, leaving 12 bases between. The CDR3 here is CASSDRATREQFF. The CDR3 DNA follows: TGTGCCAGCAGTGACCGGGCCACCCGAGAGCAGTTCTTC.

This chain's CDR3 is CASSETSGTQETQYF. The DNA of the CDR3 is TGCGCCAGCAGCGAGACTAGCGGGACACAAGAGACCCAGTACTTC. The chain carries TRBV5-1 and TRBJ2-5, with 11 positions matching TRBD2. CDR1 SGHRS and CDR2 YFSETQ come from the germline V gene. The V segment lost 4 bases and the J segment 2 bases; nucleotides outside the gene matches: 4. The CDR3 has 15 amino acids.

The CDR3 protein is CASSQIGQISYEQYF. The CDR3 DNA reads TGTGCCAGTAGTCAAATTGGGCAGATCTCCTACGAGCAGTACTTC. The chain carries TRBV19 and TRBJ2-7; D ambiguous. The CDR3 is 15 amino acids. The germline V gene has CDR1 LNHDA and CDR2 SQIVND (reference sequence). V lost 5 bases and J 0 bases, leaving 14 bases between the germline ends.

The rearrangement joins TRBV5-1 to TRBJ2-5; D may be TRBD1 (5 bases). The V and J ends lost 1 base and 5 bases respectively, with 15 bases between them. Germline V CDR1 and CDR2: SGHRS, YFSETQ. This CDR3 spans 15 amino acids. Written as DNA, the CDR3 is TGCGCCAGCAGCTTGCAGGGTAACCAAGGGGAGACCCAGTACTTC. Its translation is CASSLQGNQGETQYF.

CDR3: CASSLNSPYNEQFF. CDR3 nucleotides: TGTGCCAGCAGTTTAAATAGCCCCTACAATGAGCAGTTCTTC. This chain links TRBV27 with TRBJ2-1; D unresolved. Trimming cost V 2 bases and J 2 bases, with 7 bases left between them. Germline loops: CDR1 MNHEY, CDR2 SMNVEV (reference sequence). This CDR3 has 14 residues.

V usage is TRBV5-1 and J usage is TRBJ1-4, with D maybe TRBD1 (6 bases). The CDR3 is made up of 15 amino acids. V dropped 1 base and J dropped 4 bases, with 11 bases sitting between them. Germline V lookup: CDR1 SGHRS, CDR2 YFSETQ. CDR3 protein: CASSLFEGGNEKLFF. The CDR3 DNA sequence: TGCGCCAGCAGCTTGTTTGAAGGGGGTAATGAAAAACTGTTTTTT.

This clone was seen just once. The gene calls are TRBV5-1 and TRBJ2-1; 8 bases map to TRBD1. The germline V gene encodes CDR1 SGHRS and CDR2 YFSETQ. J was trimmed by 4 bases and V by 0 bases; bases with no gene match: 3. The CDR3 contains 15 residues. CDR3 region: CASSLAGDRYNEQFF. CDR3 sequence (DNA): TGCGCCAGCAGCTTGGCCGGGGACAGGTACAATGAGCAGTTCTTC. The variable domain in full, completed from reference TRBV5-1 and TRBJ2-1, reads KAGVTQTPRYLIKTRGQQVTLSCSPISGHRSVSWYQQTPGQGLQFLFEYFSETQRNKGNFPGRFSGRQFSNSRSEMNVSTLELGDSALYLCASSLAGDRYNEQFFGPGTRLTVL.

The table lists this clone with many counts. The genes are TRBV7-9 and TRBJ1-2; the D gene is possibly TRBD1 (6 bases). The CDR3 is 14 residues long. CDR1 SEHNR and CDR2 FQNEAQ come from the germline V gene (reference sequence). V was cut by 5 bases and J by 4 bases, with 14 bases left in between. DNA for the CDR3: TGTGCCAGCAGCGAACAAACAGGGACCTATGGCTACACCTTC. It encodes CASSEQTGTYGYTF.

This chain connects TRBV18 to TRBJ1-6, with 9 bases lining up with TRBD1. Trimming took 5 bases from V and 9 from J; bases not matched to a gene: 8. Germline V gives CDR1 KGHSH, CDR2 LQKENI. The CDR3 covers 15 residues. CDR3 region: CASSTGQGSISPLHF. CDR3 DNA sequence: TGTGCCAGCTCAACTGGACAGGGGTCAATTTCACCCCTCCACTTT.

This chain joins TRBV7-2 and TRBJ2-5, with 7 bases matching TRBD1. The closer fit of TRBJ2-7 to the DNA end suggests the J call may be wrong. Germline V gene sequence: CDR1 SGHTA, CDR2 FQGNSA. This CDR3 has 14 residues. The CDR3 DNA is TGTGCCAGCAGCTCTTTGGACAGGACCTACGAGCAGTACTTC. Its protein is CASSSLDRTYEQYF.

The CDR3 DNA sequence: TGTGCCAGTAGTGTTCGGACGAGCACAGATACGCAGTATTTT. Translating gives CASSVRTSTDTQYF. This chain links TRBV19 with TRBJ2-3; D remains ambiguous. The germline V gene encodes CDR1 LNHDA and CDR2 SQIVND (reference sequence). Trimming cost V 5 bases and J 0 bases, with 9 bases left between them. CDR3 size: 14 residues. Based on the CDR3 plus reference TRBV19 and TRBJ2-3, the full variable domain is DGGITQSPKYLFRKEGQNVTLSCEQNLNHDAMYWYRQDPGQGLRLIYYSQIVNDFQKGDIAEGYSVSREKKESFPLTVTSAQKNPTAFYLCASSVRTSTDTQYFGPGTRLTVL.

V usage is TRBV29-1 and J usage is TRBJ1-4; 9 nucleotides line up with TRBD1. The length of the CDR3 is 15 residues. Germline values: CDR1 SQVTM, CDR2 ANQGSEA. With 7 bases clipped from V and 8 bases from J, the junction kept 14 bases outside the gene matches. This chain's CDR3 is CSAKRRTGAREKLFF. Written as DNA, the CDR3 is TGCAGCGCCAAACGCCGGACAGGGGCGCGAGAAAAACTGTTTTTT.